The sequence of this T cell receptor beta chain was determined in a study of blood T cell repertoires in COVID-19. Sequencing was performed with immunoSEQ multiplex PCR; in TCRdb, only in-frame clones are kept and a portion is missing. The sample carries tens of thousands of clones, just over 85% recorded once. The CDR3 contains 15 residues. V was trimmed by 2 bases and J by 7 bases, leaving 12 bases between them. CDR1 is MNHEY and CDR2 is SVGEGT in the germline V gene. The V and J genes are TRBV6-2 or TRBV6-3 and TRBJ1-6; perhaps TRBD1 as D (6 bases). The clonotype comes from a woman aged 60-75 years with acute or convalescent COVID-19. The sequenced material came from peripheral blood. DNA for the CDR3: TGTGCCAGCAGTTACAACTGGGGGCTCAATTCACCCCTCCACTTT. It translates to CASSYNWGLNSPLHF.